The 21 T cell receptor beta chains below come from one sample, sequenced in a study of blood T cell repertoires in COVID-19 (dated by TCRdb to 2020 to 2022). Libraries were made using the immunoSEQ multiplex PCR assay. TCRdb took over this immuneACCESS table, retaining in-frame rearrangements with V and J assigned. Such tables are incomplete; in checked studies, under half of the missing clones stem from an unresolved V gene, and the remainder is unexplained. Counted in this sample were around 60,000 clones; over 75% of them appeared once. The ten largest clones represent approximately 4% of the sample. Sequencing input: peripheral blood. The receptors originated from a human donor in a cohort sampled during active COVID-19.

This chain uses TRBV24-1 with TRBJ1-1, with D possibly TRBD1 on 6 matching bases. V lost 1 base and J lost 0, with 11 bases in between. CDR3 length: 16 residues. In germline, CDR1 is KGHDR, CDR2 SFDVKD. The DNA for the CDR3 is TGTGCCACCAGTGATTTAGGGACACACATGAACACTGAAGCTTTCTTT. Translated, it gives CATSDLGTHMNTEAFF.

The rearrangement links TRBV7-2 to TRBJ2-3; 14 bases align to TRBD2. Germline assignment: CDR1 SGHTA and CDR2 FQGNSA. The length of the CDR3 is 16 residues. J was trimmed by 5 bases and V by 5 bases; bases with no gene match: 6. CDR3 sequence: CASSPRLAGGVDTQYF. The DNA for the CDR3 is TGTGCCAGCAGCCCCAGACTAGCGGGAGGGGTAGATACGCAGTATTTT.

The chain's CDR3 is CASSIDGGPGDYEQYF. In DNA form, the CDR3 reads TGTGCCAGTAGTATAGATGGAGGGCCCGGGGACTACGAGCAGTACTTC. The J gene is TRBJ2-7, the V gene TRBV19, with a possible D match to TRBD2 (6 bases). Per the germline V gene, CDR1 is LNHDA and CDR2 is SQIVND (reference sequence). CDR3 length equals 16 residues. V was trimmed by 0 bases and J by 3 bases, leaving 15 bases between them.

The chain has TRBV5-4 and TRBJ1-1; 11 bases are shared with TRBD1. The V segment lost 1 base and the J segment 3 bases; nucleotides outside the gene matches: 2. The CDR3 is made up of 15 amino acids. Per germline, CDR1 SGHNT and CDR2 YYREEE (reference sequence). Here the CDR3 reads CASSLMGQGDTEAFF. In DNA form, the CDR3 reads TGTGCCAGCAGCTTGATGGGACAGGGGGACACTGAAGCTTTCTTT.

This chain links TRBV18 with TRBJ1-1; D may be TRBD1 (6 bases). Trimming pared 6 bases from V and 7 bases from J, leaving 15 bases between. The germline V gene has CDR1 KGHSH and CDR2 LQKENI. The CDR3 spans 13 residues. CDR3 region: CASSPGQSNEAFF. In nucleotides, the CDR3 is TGTGCCAGCTCGCCGGGACAAAGCAATGAAGCTTTCTTT.

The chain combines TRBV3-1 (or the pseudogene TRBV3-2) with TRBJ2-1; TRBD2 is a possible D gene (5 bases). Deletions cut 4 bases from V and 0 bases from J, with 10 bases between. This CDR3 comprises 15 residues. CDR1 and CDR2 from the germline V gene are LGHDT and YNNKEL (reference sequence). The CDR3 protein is CASSRGIPSYNEQFF. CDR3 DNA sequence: TGTGCCAGCAGCCGAGGGATTCCCTCCTACAATGAGCAGTTCTTC.

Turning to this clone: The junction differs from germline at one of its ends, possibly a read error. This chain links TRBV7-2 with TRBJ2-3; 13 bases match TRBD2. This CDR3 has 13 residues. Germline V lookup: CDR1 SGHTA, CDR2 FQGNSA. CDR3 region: CASDYQGLAGVEF. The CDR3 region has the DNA TGTGCCAGCGACTATCAAGGACTAGCGGGAGTCGAATTT.

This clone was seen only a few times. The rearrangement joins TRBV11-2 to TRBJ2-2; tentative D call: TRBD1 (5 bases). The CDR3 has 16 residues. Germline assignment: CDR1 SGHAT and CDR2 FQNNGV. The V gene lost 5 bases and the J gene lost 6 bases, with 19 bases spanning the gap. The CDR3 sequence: CASSPRQGPGAGELFF. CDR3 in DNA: TGTGCCAGCAGCCCGCGCCAGGGTCCCGGCGCCGGGGAGCTGTTTTTT.

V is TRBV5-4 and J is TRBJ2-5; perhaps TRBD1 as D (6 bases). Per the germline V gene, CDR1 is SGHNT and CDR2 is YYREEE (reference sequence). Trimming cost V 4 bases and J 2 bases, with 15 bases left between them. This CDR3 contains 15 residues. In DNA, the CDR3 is TGTGCCAGCAGCCCTGGACAGAGATCACAAGAGACCCAGTACTTC. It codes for CASSPGQRSQETQYF. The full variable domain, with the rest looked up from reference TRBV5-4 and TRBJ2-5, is ETGVTQSPTHLIKTRGQQVTLRCSSQSGHNTVSWYQQALGQGPQFIFQYYREEENGRGNFPPRFSGLQFPNYSSELNVNALELDDSALYLCASSPGQRSQETQYFGPGTRLLVL.

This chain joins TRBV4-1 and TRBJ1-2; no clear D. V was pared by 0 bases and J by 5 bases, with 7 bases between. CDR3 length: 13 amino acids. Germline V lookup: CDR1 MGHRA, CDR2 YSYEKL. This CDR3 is CASSQDTGYGYTF. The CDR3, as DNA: TGCGCCAGCAGCCAAGACACGGGGTATGGCTACACCTTC.

The CDR3 DNA follows: TGTGCCTGGAGTGTAACGGTAGCGCTAGCGGGGGAGCAGTACTTC. This encodes CAWSVTVALAGEQYF. This chain uses TRBV30 with TRBJ2-7, with 9 positions matching TRBD2. Looked up from germline, CDR1 is GTSNPN and CDR2 is SVGIG (reference sequence). J lost 7 bases, V lost 0 bases, and 10 bases had no gene match. The CDR3 totals 15 residues.

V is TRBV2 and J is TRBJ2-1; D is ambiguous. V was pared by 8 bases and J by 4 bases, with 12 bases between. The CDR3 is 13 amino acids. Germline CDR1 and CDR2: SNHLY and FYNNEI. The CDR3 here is CASLDIHYNEQFF. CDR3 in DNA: TGTGCCAGCCTTGACATACATTACAATGAGCAGTTCTTC.

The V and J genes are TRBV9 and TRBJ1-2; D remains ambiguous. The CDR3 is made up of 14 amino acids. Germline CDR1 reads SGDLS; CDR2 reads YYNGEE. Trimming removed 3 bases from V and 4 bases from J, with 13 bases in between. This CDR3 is CASSAGGSPYGYTF. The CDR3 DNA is TGTGCCAGCAGCGCCGGAGGAAGTCCCTATGGCTACACCTTC. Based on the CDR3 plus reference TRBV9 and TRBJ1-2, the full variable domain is DSGVTQTPKHLITATGQRVTLRCSPRSGDLSVYWYQQSLDQGLQFLIQYYNGEERAKGNILERFSAQQFPDLHSELNLSSLELGDSALYFCASSAGGSPYGYTFGSGTRLTVV.

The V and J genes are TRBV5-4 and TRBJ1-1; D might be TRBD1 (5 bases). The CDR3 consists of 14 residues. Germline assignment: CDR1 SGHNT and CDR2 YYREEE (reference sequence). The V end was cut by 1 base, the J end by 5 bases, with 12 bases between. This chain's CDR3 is CASSLWQGPTEAFF. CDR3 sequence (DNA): TGTGCCAGCAGCTTGTGGCAGGGTCCAACTGAAGCTTTCTTT.

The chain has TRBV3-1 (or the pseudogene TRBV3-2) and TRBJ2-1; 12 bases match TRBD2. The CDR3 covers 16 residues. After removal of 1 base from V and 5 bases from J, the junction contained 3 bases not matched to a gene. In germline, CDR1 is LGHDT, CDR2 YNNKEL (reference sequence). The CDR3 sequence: CASSQATSGRNNEQFF. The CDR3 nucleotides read TGTGCCAGCAGCCAAGCTACTAGCGGGAGGAACAATGAGCAGTTCTTC.

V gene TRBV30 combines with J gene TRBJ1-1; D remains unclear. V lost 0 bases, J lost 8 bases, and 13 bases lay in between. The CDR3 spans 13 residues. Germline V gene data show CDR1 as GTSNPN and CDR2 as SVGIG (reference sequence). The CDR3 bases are TGTGCCTGGAGTGTAGGTCACCTAGGAGAAGCTTTCTTT. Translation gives CAWSVGHLGEAFF.

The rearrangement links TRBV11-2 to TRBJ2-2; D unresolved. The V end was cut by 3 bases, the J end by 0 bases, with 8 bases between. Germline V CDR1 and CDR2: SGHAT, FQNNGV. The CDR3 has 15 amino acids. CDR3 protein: CASSFFEANTGELFF. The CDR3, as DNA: TGTGCCAGCAGCTTCTTCGAGGCGAACACCGGGGAGCTGTTTTTT.

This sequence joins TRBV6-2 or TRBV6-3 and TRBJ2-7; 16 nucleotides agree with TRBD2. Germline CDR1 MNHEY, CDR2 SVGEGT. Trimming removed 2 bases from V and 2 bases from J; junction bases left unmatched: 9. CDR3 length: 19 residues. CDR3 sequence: CASSYPPGLAGGSTYEQYF. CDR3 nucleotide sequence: TGTGCCAGCAGTTACCCTCCGGGACTAGCGGGAGGGTCCACCTACGAGCAGTACTTC.

CDR3 amino acids: CASSYFRGGRDEQFF. The CDR3 coding sequence is TGTGCCAGCAGTTACTTCCGGGGGGGCAGGGATGAGCAGTTCTTC. The genes are TRBV6-2 or TRBV6-3 and TRBJ2-1; TRBD2 matches at 8 bases. The ends lost 1 base at V and 8 bases at J; junction bases unmatched: 7. Germline V gene sequence: CDR1 MNHEY, CDR2 SVGEGT. The CDR3 is made up of 15 amino acids.

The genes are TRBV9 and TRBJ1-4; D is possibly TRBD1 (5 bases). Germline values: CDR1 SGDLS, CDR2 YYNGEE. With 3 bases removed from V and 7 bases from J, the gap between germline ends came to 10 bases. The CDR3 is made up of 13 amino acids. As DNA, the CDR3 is TGTGCCAGCAGCGGACAAGGGGTTGAAAAACTGTTTTTT. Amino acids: CASSGQGVEKLFF.

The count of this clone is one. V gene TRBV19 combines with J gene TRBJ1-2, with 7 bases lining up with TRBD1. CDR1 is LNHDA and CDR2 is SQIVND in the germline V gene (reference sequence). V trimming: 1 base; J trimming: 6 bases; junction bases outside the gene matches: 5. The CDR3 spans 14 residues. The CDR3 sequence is CASSIGATGHGYTF. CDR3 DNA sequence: TGTGCCAGTAGTATAGGGGCGACAGGGCATGGCTACACCTTC.